Each of the 22 T cell receptor beta chains below was sequenced from the same sample in a study of cytomegalovirus exposure and HLA in healthy donors. The PCR used 60 Vbeta and 13 Jbeta primers. Measured with immunoSEQ multiplex PCR; TCRdb has only the in-frame clones, and not every one. The table lists hundreds of thousands of clones, 78% of them singletons. Source material: PBMCs. The receptors stem from a boy between 5 and 17 years old in good health and CMV-seronegative.

This clone showed up just once. J is TRBJ2-1 and V is TRBV11-2; 13 positions match TRBD2. CDR1 and CDR2 from the germline V gene are SGHAT and FQNNGV. V lost 5 bases and J lost 3; bases outside the gene matches: 4. The CDR3 length is 16 residues. CDR3 nucleotides: TGTGCCAGCAGCCCGTGGACTAGCGGGGGCTACAATGAGCAGTTCTTC. Protein: CASSPWTSGGYNEQFF. Based on the CDR3 plus reference TRBV11-2 and TRBJ2-1, the full variable domain is EAGVAQSPRYKIIEKRQSVAFWCNPISGHATLYWYQQILGQGPKLLIQFQNNGVVDDSQLPKDRFSAERLKGVDSTLKIQPAKLEDSAVYLCASSPWTSGGYNEQFFGPGTRLTVL.

V is TRBV15 and J is TRBJ1-4, with D tentatively TRBD1 (5 bases). The V and J ends lost 1 base and 5 bases respectively, with 11 bases between them. The CDR3 totals 15 residues. Looked up from germline, CDR1 is LNHNV and CDR2 is YYDKDF (reference sequence). CDR3 coding DNA: TGTGCCACCAGCAGAGGCGGGACGGAAAATGAAAAACTGTTTTTT. Translated: CATSRGGTENEKLFF.

The chain combines TRBV29-1 with TRBJ2-7; 10 positions agree with TRBD2. The V and J ends lost 5 bases and 0 bases, in that order; junction bases with no gene match: 1. The germline V gene encodes CDR1 SQVTM and CDR2 ANQGSEA. The CDR3 is 13 residues long. The CDR3 DNA reads TGCAGCGTTACTAGCGGGATCTCCTACGAGCAGTACTTC. It yields the protein CSVTSGISYEQYF.

This sequence joins TRBV7-8 and TRBJ2-1, with D possibly TRBD1 on 5 matching bases. Germline V CDR1 and CDR2: SGHVS, FQNEAQ. This CDR3 has 16 residues. V lost 3 bases to trimming and J lost 8 bases, with 20 bases between them. CDR3: CASSLRAGHTGDEQFF. The CDR3 DNA is TGTGCCAGCAGCTTGCGCGCTGGACACACTGGGGATGAGCAGTTCTTC.

The genes are TRBV6-5 and TRBJ2-7, with 9 bases that match TRBD2. Losses at the gene ends were 0 bases for V and 6 bases for J; bases not matched to a gene: 9. The CDR3 covers 16 residues. CDR1 and CDR2 from the germline V gene are MNHEY and SVGAGI. The CDR3 bases are TGTGCCAGCAGTTACTCCGTAGCGGGAGTTTCGTTCGAGCAGTACTTC. Protein: CASSYSVAGVSFEQYF.

This clone was seen a handful of times. The chain has TRBV6-5 and TRBJ2-1, with 8 bases identical to TRBD2. From germline, CDR1 is MNHEY and CDR2 SVGAGI. The CDR3 sequence is 15 residues long. With V trimmed by 8 bases and J by 5 bases, 11 bases remained unmatched. CDR3 in DNA: TGTGCCAGCCGGTCCCTTATAGCGGGACACAATGAGCAGTTCTTC. Amino acid sequence: CASRSLIAGHNEQFF.

This chain uses TRBV9 with TRBJ1-1; D remains unclear. V was pared by 0 bases and J by 0 bases, with 9 bases between. Germline CDR1 reads SGDLS; CDR2 reads YYNGEE. The CDR3 extends over 15 amino acids. The CDR3 DNA reads as TGTGCCAGCAGCGTAGCTCCACGGTTGAACACTGAAGCTTTCTTT. This encodes CASSVAPRLNTEAFF.

This chain links TRBV5-1 with TRBJ1-2; 9 bases agree with TRBD1. CDR3 length: 16 amino acids. Looked up from germline, CDR1 is SGHRS and CDR2 is YFSETQ. Trimming at V came to 0 bases and at J to 6 bases, leaving 9 bases not matched to a gene. The CDR3 bases are TGCGCCAGCAGCTTGGTAGGGACAGGGAGTACAAATGGCTACACCTTC. Protein sequence: CASSLVGTGSTNGYTF.

The rearrangement links TRBV19 to TRBJ2-5; D unresolved. Germline assignment: CDR1 LNHDA and CDR2 SQIVND (reference sequence). The V end lost 4 bases, the J end lost 2 bases, and 8 bases lay between the germline ends. The CDR3 runs to 13 residues. The CDR3 sequence is CASSTPTQETQYF. In DNA, the CDR3 is TGTGCCAGTAGTACCCCGACACAAGAGACCCAGTACTTC.

The chain recombines TRBV5-1 with TRBJ2-7; TRBD1 aligns across 8 bases. V was clipped by 4 bases and J by 6 bases; unmatched bases: 6. Per the germline V gene, CDR1 is SGHRS and CDR2 is YFSETQ. This CDR3 comprises 13 residues. CDR3 nucleotide sequence: TGCGCCAGCAGCCTAGGACAGGGAGTCGAGCAGTACTTC. This translates into CASSLGQGVEQYF.

The rearrangement joins TRBV18 to TRBJ1-5, with 11 nucleotides matching TRBD1. V shed 5 bases and J 2 bases; nucleotides not matched to a gene: 2. The CDR3 has 15 amino acids. Germline V gene data show CDR1 as KGHSH and CDR2 as LQKENI. CDR3 protein: CASSVGQGGNQPQHF. Here the CDR3 DNA reads TGTGCCAGCTCAGTGGGACAGGGGGGCAATCAGCCCCAGCATTTT.

Worth noting for this clone: A junction boundary mismatches the germline segment, possibly from a read error. The chain joins TRBV5-4 to TRBJ2-7, with a possible D match to TRBD2 (6 bases). CDR3 length: 11 residues. The germline gives CDR1 SGHNT, CDR2 YYREEE (reference sequence). The CDR3, as DNA: TGCCCCTTAGCGGATGCCTACGAGCAGTACTTC. Encoded protein: CPLADAYEQYF.

The chain links TRBV10-3 to TRBJ2-7; D is ambiguous. CDR1 ENHRY and CDR2 SYGVKD come from the germline V gene. Trimming removed 0 bases from V and 5 bases from J, with 14 bases in between. This CDR3 is built from 15 residues. CDR3 in amino acids: CAISESNRRLNEQYF. The DNA for the CDR3 is TGTGCCATCAGTGAGTCGAATCGGAGACTCAACGAGCAGTACTTC.

This chain connects TRBV5-6 to TRBJ2-5; 8 nucleotides agree with TRBD1. This CDR3 has 12 amino acids. CDR1 is SGHDT and CDR2 is YYEEEE in the germline V gene. Trimming at V came to 2 bases and at J to 14 bases, leaving 8 bases not matched to a gene. The CDR3 sequence is CASSLGTGQDYF. The CDR3 region has the DNA TGTGCCAGCAGCTTAGGCACGGGACAGGACTACTTC.

The CDR3 DNA follows: TGTGCCAGCCTCGCCACAGGGCACTCCTACGAGCAGTACTTC. Amino acid sequence: CASLATGHSYEQYF. The chain combines TRBV2 with TRBJ2-7, with a possible D match to TRBD1 (6 bases). The CDR3 totals 14 residues. Germline CDR1 reads SNHLY; CDR2 reads FYNNEI. The V gene lost 8 bases and the J gene lost 0 bases, with 14 bases spanning the gap.

The CDR3 DNA follows: TGTGCCAGTAGTATGAGGGAAGCCTACGAGCAGTACTTC. This encodes CASSMREAYEQYF. This chain uses TRBV19 with TRBJ2-7; weak D call: TRBD2 (5 bases). CDR1 and CDR2 (germline): LNHDA, SQIVND (reference sequence). CDR3 length: 13 amino acids. The V gene lost 3 bases and the J gene lost 2 bases, with 8 bases spanning the gap.

This chain joins TRBV7-9 and TRBJ1-6; 10 nucleotides line up with TRBD1. This CDR3 region has 16 residues. V lost 4 bases, J lost 3 bases, and 3 bases stayed unmatched. Per germline, CDR1 SEHNR and CDR2 FQNEAQ (reference sequence). The CDR3 reads CASSSRTGGYNSPLHF. The CDR3 DNA follows: TGTGCCAGCAGCTCCAGGACAGGGGGCTATAATTCACCCCTCCACTTT.

The chain uses TRBV5-5 and TRBJ2-3; a weak D match, TRBD2 (5 bases). Germline loops: CDR1 SGHKS, CDR2 YYEKEE (reference sequence). The CDR3 contains 13 residues. V gave up 2 bases and J gave up 6 bases, with 10 bases separating them. Here the CDR3 reads CASSLEGVDTQYF. The CDR3 coding sequence is TGTGCCAGCAGCTTAGAGGGCGTTGATACGCAGTATTTT.

V is TRBV2 and J is TRBJ2-5; TRBD2 matches 9 bases. The CDR3 contains 14 residues. From germline, CDR1 is SNHLY and CDR2 FYNNEI. V gave up 6 bases and J gave up 5 bases; unmatched junction bases: 7. CDR3 sequence reads: CASRGAGGWETQYF. CDR3 nucleotides: TGTGCCAGCAGGGGAGCGGGAGGATGGGAGACCCAGTACTTC. Full variable domain (outside the CDR3, taken from reference TRBV2 and TRBJ2-5): EPEVTQTPSHQVTQMGQEVILRCVPISNHLYFYWYRQILGQKVEFLVSFYNNEISEKSEIFDDQFSVERPDGSNFTLKIRSTKLEDSAMYFCASRGAGGWETQYFGPGTRLLVL.

The chain couples TRBV30 to TRBJ1-1; D perhaps matches TRBD1 (5 bases). The CDR3 contains 15 residues. Trimming removed 1 base at V and 3 bases at J, with 15 bases between. Germline loops: CDR1 GTSNPN, CDR2 SVGIG (reference sequence). The CDR3 protein is CAWSEENRGDTEAFF. The CDR3 DNA reads as TGTGCCTGGAGTGAAGAGAATCGGGGGGACACTGAAGCTTTCTTT.

The chain carries TRBV2 and TRBJ2-5; D not certain. The CDR3 is made up of 14 amino acids. The germline gives CDR1 SNHLY, CDR2 FYNNEI. Trimming pared 4 bases from V and 5 bases from J, leaving 14 bases between. CDR3 residues: CASSADVAEETQYF. CDR3 DNA sequence: TGTGCCAGCAGTGCCGACGTAGCCGAGGAGACCCAGTACTTC.

This clone was detected only a few times. The chain carries TRBV27 and TRBJ2-7; the match to TRBD1 covers 11 bases. The J segment lost 2 bases and the V segment lost 1 base, leaving 7 bases of the junction unmatched. The CDR3 has 17 amino acids. Germline assignment: CDR1 MNHEY and CDR2 SMNVEV (reference sequence). CDR3 DNA sequence: TGTGCCAGCAGTTTATTCTTCCCGGGACAGGGGGCCTACGAGCAGTACTTC. As protein: CASSLFFPGQGAYEQYF.